This TCR beta chain is from a study of blood T cell repertoires in COVID-19. Whole-study context: T cells, B-cell-depleted T cells, or PBMCs supplied cDNA or gDNA.

Individuals drawn from about 26 US areas were about 18 to 95 years old. Only in-frame clones appear in the TCRdb table, and some are missing; sequencing was by immunoSEQ multiplex PCR. The sample yields 150,000 to 200,000 clones, around 80% seen once. Looked up from germline, CDR1 is SGHRS and CDR2 is YFSETQ. Trimming pared 2 bases from V and 7 bases from J, leaving 28 bases between. CDR3 length: 20 residues. This clone was seen only a few times. The sequenced sample was PBMCs or T cells enriched from blood (not recorded which). This receptor was taken from a man in his forties or fifties who had recovered from COVID-19. The chain is built from TRBV5-1 and TRBJ1-6; possibly TRBD1 for D (5 bases). This CDR3 reads CASSFRPPDTRLTKNSPLHF. CDR3 in DNA: TGCGCCAGCAGCTTCCGTCCCCCGGACACGAGGTTAACAAAAAATTCACCCCTCCACTTT.